This TCR beta chain derives from a study of blood T cell repertoires in COVID-19. For the study at large: Acute and convalescent COVID-19 samples came from the United States, Italy and Spain.

Followed over time, Seattle patients had been enrolled while infection was active. This CDR3 spans 14 amino acids. Trimming cost V 1 base and J 4 bases; bases outside gene matches: 3. Germline V gene data show CDR1 as GTSNPN and CDR2 as SVGIG (reference sequence). Some clones are missing from TCRdb's copy, which holds only in-frame ones; the method was immunoSEQ multiplex PCR. The sample has a few hundred thousand clones; about 88% are singletons. Sequencing was performed on peripheral blood. The sequence was collected from a man aged 45-60 years with COVID-19, enrolled during active disease. The J gene is TRBJ2-1, the V gene TRBV30; 8 nucleotides match TRBD2. Written as DNA, the CDR3 is TGTGCCTGGAGTGCACTAGCGGAATACAATGAGCAGTTCTTC. Translating gives CAWSALAEYNEQFF.